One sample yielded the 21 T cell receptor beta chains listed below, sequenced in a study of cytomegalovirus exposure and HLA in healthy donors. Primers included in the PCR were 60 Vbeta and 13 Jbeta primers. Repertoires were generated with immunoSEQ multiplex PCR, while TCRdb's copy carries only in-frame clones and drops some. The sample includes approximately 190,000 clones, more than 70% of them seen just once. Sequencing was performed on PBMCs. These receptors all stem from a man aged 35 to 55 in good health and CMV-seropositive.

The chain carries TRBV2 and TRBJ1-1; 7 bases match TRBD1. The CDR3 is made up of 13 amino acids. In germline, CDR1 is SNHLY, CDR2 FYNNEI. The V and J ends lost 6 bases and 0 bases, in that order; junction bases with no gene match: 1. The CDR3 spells CASRQGLNTEAFF. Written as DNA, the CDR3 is TGTGCCAGCAGACAGGGGCTGAACACTGAAGCTTTCTTT.

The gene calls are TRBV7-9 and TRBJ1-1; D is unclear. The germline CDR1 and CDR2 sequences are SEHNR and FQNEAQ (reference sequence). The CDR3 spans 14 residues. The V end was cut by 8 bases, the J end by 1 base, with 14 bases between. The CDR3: CASRGSSWNTEAFF. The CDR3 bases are TGTGCCAGCCGTGGTAGCAGCTGGAACACTGAAGCTTTCTTT.

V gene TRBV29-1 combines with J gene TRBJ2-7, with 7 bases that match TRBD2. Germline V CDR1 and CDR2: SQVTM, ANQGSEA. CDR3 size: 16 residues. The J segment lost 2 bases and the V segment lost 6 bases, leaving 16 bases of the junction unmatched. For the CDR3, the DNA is TGCAGCGTAGCTAGCCCCGCCGCGGGAGCAGCCTACGAGCAGTACTTC. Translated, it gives CSVASPAAGAAYEQYF.

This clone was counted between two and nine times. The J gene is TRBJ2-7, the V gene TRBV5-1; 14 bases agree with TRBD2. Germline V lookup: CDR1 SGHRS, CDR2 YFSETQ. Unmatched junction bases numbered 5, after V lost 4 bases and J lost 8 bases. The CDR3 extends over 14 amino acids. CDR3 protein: CASSMGLAGDKQYF. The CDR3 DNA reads TGCGCCAGCAGCATGGGACTAGCGGGAGATAAGCAGTACTTC. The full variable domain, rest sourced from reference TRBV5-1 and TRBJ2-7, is KAGVTQTPRYLIKTRGQQVTLSCSPISGHRSVSWYQQTPGQGLQFLFEYFSETQRNKGNFPGRFSGRQFSNSRSEMNVSTLELGDSALYLCASSMGLAGDKQYFGPGTRLTVT.

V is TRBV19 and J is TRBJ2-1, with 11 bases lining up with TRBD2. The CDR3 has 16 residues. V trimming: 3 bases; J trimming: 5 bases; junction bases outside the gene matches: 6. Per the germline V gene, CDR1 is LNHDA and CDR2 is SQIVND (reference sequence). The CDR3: CASSIQLAGENNEQFF. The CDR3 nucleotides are TGTGCCAGTAGTATTCAACTAGCGGGAGAGAACAATGAGCAGTTCTTC.

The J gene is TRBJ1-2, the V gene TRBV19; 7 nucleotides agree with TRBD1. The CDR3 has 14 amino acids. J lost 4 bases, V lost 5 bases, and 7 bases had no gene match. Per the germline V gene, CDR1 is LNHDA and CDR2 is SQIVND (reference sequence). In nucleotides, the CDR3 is TGTGCCAGTAGTTCCACCGGGACAGCCTATGGCTACACCTTC. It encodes CASSSTGTAYGYTF.

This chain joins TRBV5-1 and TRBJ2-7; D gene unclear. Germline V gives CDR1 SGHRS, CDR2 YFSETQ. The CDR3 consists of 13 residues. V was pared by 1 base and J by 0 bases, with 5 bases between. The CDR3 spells CASSLTTSYEQYF. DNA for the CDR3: TGCGCCAGCAGCTTGACTACCTCCTACGAGCAGTACTTC.

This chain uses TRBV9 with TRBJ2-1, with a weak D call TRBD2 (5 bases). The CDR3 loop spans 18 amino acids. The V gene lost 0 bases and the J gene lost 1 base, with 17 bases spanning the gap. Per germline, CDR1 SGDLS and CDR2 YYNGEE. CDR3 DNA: TGTGCCAGCAGCGTAGCTATCCCCGGGAAGACTTCCTACAATGAGCAGTTCTTC. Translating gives CASSVAIPGKTSYNEQFF.

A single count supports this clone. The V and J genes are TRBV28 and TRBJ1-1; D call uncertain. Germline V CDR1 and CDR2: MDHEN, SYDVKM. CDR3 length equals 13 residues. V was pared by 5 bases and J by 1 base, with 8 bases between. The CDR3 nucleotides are TGTGCCAGCAGTCGACTGAGGAACACTGAAGCTTTCTTT. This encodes CASSRLRNTEAFF.

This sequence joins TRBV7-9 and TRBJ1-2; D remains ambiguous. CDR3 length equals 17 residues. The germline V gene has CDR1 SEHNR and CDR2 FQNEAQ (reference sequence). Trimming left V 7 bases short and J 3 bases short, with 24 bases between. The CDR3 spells CASTHLRGPPNYYGYTF. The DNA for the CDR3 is TGTGCCAGCACCCACCTACGCGGGCCGCCTAACTACTATGGCTACACCTTC.

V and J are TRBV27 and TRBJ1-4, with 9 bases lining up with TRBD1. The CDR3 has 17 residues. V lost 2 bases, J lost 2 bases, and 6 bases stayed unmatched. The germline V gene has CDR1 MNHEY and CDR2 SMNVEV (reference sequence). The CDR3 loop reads CASSLTGGYVTNEKLFF. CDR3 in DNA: TGTGCCAGCAGTTTAACAGGGGGCTATGTTACTAATGAAAAACTGTTTTTT.

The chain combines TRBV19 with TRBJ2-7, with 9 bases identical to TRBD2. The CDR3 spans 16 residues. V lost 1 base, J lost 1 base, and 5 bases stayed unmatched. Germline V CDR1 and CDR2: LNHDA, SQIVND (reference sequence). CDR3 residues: CASSIGTSGSSYEQYF. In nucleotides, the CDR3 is TGTGCCAGTAGTATAGGCACTAGCGGGTCGTCCTACGAGCAGTACTTC.

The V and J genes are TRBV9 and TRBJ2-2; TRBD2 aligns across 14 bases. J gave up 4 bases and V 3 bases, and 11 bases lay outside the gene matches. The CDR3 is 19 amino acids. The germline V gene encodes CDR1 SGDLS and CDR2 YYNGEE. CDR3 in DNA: TGTGCCAGCAGCGGGTGGACTAGCGGGAGGTCGCGAGCCACCGGGGAGCTGTTTTTT. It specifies CASSGWTSGRSRATGELFF.

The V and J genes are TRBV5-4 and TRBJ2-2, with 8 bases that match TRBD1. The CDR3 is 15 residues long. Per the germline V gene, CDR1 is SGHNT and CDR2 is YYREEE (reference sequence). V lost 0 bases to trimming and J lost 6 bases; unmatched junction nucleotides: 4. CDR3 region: CASSLDRGSAGELFF. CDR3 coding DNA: TGTGCCAGCAGCTTGGACAGGGGGAGCGCCGGGGAGCTGTTTTTT.

The CDR3 sequence: CASSYQGAAGYTF. Written as DNA, the CDR3 is TGTGCCAGCAGTTACCAGGGGGCGGCGGGCTACACCTTC. V is TRBV6-5 and J is TRBJ1-2, with 8 bases matching TRBD1. The V gene's germline CDR1 is MNHEY and CDR2 SVGAGI. The CDR3 runs to 13 residues. V trimming: 2 bases; J trimming: 8 bases; junction bases outside the gene matches: 4.

This CDR3 reads CASSRVGGVGEQYF. CDR3 in DNA: TGTGCCAGCAGCCGCGTCGGGGGTGTCGGCGAGCAGTACTTC. V is TRBV5-4 and J is TRBJ2-5; tentative D call: TRBD2 (6 bases). TRBJ2-7 matches the DNA end more closely, so the J call is doubtful. The CDR3 is made up of 14 amino acids. Germline V lookup: CDR1 SGHNT, CDR2 YYREEE (reference sequence).

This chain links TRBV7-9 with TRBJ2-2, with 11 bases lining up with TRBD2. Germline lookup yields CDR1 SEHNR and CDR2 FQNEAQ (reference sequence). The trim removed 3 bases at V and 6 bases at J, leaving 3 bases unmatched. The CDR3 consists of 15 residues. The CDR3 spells CASSFTSGSAGELFF. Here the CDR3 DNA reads TGTGCCAGCAGCTTTACTAGCGGGAGTGCCGGGGAGCTGTTTTTT.

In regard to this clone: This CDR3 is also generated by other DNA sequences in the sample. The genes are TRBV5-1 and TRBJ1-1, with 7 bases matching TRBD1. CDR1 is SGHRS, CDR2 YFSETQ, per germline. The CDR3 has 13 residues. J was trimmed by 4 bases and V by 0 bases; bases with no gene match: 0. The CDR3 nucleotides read TGCGCCAGCAGCTTGGACAGGGGCACTGAAGCTTTCTTT. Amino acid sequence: CASSLDRGTEAFF.

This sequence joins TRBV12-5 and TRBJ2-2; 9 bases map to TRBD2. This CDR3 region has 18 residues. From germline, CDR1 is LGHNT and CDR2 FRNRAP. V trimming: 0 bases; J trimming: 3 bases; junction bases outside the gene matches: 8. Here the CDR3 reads CASGLVLGGRAHTGELFF. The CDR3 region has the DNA TGTGCTAGTGGTTTGGTACTCGGCGGGAGGGCCCACACCGGGGAGCTGTTTTTT.

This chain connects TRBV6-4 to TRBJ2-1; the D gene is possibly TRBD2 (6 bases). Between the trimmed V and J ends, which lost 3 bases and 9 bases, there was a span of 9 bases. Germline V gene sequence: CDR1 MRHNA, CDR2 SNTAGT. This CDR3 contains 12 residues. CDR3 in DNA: TGTGCCAGCAGTGAGGGAGGCCGTGAGCAGTTCTTC. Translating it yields CASSEGGREQFF.

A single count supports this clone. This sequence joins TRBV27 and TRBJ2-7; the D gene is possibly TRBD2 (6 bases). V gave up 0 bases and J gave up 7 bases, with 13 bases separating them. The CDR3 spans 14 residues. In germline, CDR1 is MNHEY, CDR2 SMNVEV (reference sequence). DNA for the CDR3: TGTGCCAGCAGTTTATCGGTCAACGCGGGGGAGCAGTACTTC. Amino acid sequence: CASSLSVNAGEQYF.